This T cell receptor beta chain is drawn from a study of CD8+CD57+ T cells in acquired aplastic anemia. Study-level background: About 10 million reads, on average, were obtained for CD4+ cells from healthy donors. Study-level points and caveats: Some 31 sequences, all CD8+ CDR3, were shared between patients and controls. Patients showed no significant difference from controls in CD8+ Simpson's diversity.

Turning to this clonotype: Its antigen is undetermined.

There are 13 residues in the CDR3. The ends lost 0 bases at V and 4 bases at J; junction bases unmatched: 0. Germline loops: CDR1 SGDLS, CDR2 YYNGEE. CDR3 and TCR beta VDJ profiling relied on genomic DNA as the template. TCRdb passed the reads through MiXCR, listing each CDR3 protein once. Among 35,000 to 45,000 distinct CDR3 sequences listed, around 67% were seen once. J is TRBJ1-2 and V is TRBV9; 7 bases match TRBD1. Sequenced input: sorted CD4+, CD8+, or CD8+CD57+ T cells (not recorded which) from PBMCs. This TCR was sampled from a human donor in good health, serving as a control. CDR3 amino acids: CASSVGTGYGYTF. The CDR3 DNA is TGTGCCAGCAGCGTAGGGACAGGCTATGGCTACACCTTC.